The clone carrying this T cell receptor (beta chain) was found many times. What it recognizes is unknown. This sample stems from a study of identical twins. Study-wide results and limits: Without tracking the same donors, conclusions rested on cross-sectional statistical analysis.

A single record per CDR3 protein comes from TCRdb applying MiXCR to the 5' RACE reads. The sample contains under 250,000 distinct CDR3 sequences, around 10% of which appear only once. Germline-derived CDR1 and CDR2 are SEHNR and FQNEAQ (reference sequence). After removal of 6 bases from V and 5 bases from J, the junction contained 6 bases not matched to a gene. This CDR3 contains 15 residues. This rearrangement joins TRBV7-9 to TRBJ2-1; TRBD2 aligns across 11 bases. This receptor was taken from a woman between 18 and 29 years old in good health. Specimen: memory (CD45RO+) T cells sorted from blood. Written as DNA, the CDR3 is TGTGCCAGCAGTACCGGGACTAGCGGTAACAATGAGCAGTTCTTC. It yields the protein CASSTGTSGNNEQFF.